This T cell receptor beta chain was identified in a study of shared clonotypes between healthy human individuals. In the authors' workflow: Junction-only sequences produced by ImmunoSEQ had no quality scores, so filtering differed. TCRdb's table, derived via immunoSEQ multiplex PCR, lists solely in-frame clones and lacks some. Clone size and V and J calls were adopted from that table, with D and trimming inferred from the DNA. The table has roughly 550,000 clones, around 95% seen once. Naive CD8 cells comprised CD45RO-negative, CCR7-positively selected cells, excluding terminally differentiated effector memory CD45RA+ cells. The material sequenced was naive CD8+ T cells sorted from blood. The source of this sequence is a woman under 40 in good health.

CDR3 in DNA: TGTGCCAGCAGTCCCTGGAGGGACCACGAGCAGTACTTC. This codes for CASSPWRDHEQYF. The rearrangement uses TRBV27 and TRBJ2-7; possibly TRBD2 for D (6 bases). The germline V gene has CDR1 MNHEY and CDR2 SMNVEV (reference sequence). The CDR3 is 13 amino acids. The V end lost 5 bases, the J end lost 5 bases, and 13 bases lay between the germline ends.